This T cell receptor (beta chain) was recorded in a study of Graves' ophthalmopathy and Graves' hyperthyroidism. Study as a whole: Researchers obtained peripheral blood at initial diagnosis, before any treatment had begun.

For repertoire sequencing, the TCR beta CDR3 regions were amplified from RNA transcripts. Second-round multiplex PCR came after a first-round RT-PCR that employed HTBI primers. TCRdb reprocessed the multiplex PCR reads with MiXCR, giving one entry per CDR3 protein. This repertoire shows around 340,000 distinct CDR3 sequences, about a sixth found once; its top ten account for approximately 13%. This CDR3 spans 11 amino acids. Per the germline V gene, CDR1 is DFQATT and CDR2 is SNEGSKA (reference sequence). Notes on this clonotype: A read error may account for a junction end that differs from germline.

Pregnancy or lactation, uncontrolled infections and other autoimmune diseases were grounds for excluding patients. Orbital computed tomography, together with clinical symptoms, serum thyroxine, TRAb and thyroid ultrasound, was used for diagnosis. The sequencing sample was made of peripheral blood. The rearrangement links TRBV20-1 to TRBJ1-2; no clear D. The receptor comes from an adult man with Graves' ophthalmopathy. CDR3 loop: CSDSIGDGYNF. CDR3 DNA sequence: TGCAGTGATAGTATCGGGGATGGCTACAACTTC.